These 15 T cell receptor beta chains originate from one sample sequenced in a study of OX40 agonist ivuxolimab in advanced cancers. Library preparation used the immunoSEQ multiplex PCR assay. TCRdb took this table from immuneACCESS and kept in-frame rearrangements with V and J called. Such tables lack part of the clones; where checked against another copy, unresolved V genes explain under half of the gap, and the rest is unexplained. The sample table shows roughly 70,000 clones, and about 86% are seen once. The ten largest clones represent about 0.7% of the sample. The sample in question was CD4+ or CD8+ T cells sorted from blood, obtained in a trial of the OX40 agonist ivuxolimab. These receptors all come from an adult with an advanced solid tumor such as melanoma, head and neck, liver or kidney cancer.

The J gene is TRBJ2-3, the V gene TRBV10-2; 7 nucleotides match TRBD2. The germline V gene encodes CDR1 WSHSY and CDR2 SAAADI. V was clipped by 6 bases and J by 2 bases; unmatched bases: 5. The length of the CDR3 is 14 residues. CDR3 protein: CASRLAGDTDTQYF. CDR3 coding DNA: TGCGCCAGCAGGCTTGCGGGAGACACAGATACGCAGTATTTT.

This rearrangement joins TRBV13 to TRBJ2-3, with D unresolved. Trimming took off 5 bases at V and 1 base at J, with 13 bases between the two ends. Germline assignment: CDR1 PRHDT and CDR2 FYEKMQ (reference sequence). This CDR3 is 15 amino acids long. The CDR3 sequence: CASSATIGGTDTQYF. In DNA form, the CDR3 reads TGTGCCAGCAGCGCCACCATTGGCGGCACAGATACGCAGTATTTT.

In this sample, this clone turned up a few times. The chain couples TRBV18 to TRBJ1-4; no clear D. The V end lost 4 bases, the J end lost 0 bases, and 9 bases lay between the germline ends. The CDR3 runs to 15 residues. From germline, CDR1 is KGHSH and CDR2 LQKENI. Here the CDR3 reads CASSRSAATNEKLFF. CDR3 coding DNA: TGTGCCAGCTCACGATCCGCTGCAACTAATGAAAAACTGTTTTTT.

This clone was observed a single time. This chain links TRBV19 with TRBJ2-4, with 10 bases aligning to TRBD1. The germline CDR1 and CDR2 sequences are LNHDA and SQIVND (reference sequence). This CDR3 has 15 residues. Unmatched junction bases numbered 7, after V lost 4 bases and J lost 7 bases. CDR3 nucleotides: TGTGCCAGTAGTACCGGACAGGGGGTAAGGAACATTCAGTACTTC. It is translated as CASSTGQGVRNIQYF.

This clone was seen just once. The chain carries TRBV30 and TRBJ2-7, with D perhaps TRBD2 (7 bases). The CDR3 runs to 14 residues. V shed 8 bases and J shed 4 bases, with 21 bases lying between them. Per germline, CDR1 GTSNPN and CDR2 SVGIG (reference sequence). The DNA of the CDR3 is TGTGCCCGCCCCCATTTGGGGGGGCCGTACGAGCAGTACTTC. It is translated as CARPHLGGPYEQYF.

CDR3 coding DNA: TGTGCCAGTAGCCTCCCGGGCATATCTGGGGCCAACGTCCTGACTTTC. It codes for CASSLPGISGANVLTF. V and J are TRBV19 and TRBJ2-6, with D unresolved. Per the germline V gene, CDR1 is LNHDA and CDR2 is SQIVND (reference sequence). V lost 6 bases and J lost 1, with 13 bases in between. There are 16 residues in the CDR3.

The table lists this clone with a few counts. The rearrangement links TRBV5-1 to TRBJ2-3; TRBD2 matches 7 bases. The CDR3 is 14 amino acids. V shed 2 bases, J shed 4 bases, and the junction held 4 bases outside the gene matches. Germline V CDR1 and CDR2: SGHRS, YFSETQ. The CDR3 spells CASSLNAGADTQYF. CDR3 nucleotides: TGCGCCAGCAGCTTAAACGCGGGGGCAGATACGCAGTATTTT.

The chain couples TRBV27 to TRBJ2-4; 9 bases line up with TRBD1. The CDR3 covers 16 residues. Trimming removed 5 bases from V and 3 bases from J; junction bases left unmatched: 8. CDR1 and CDR2 from the germline V gene are MNHEY and SMNVEV (reference sequence). The CDR3, as DNA: TGTGCCAGCAGTCTAAGGACAGGGGAAGGCAAAAACATTCAGTACTTC. As protein: CASSLRTGEGKNIQYF.

V and J are TRBV9 and TRBJ1-1; D is possibly TRBD1 (6 bases). V was clipped by 4 bases and J by 4 bases, with 26 bases between them. CDR1 and CDR2 from the germline V gene are SGDLS and YYNGEE. The CDR3 is made up of 18 amino acids. The CDR3 protein is CASSPHLRAGGRGTEAFF. The CDR3 bases are TGTGCCAGCAGCCCTCACCTTCGCGCCGGGGGCCGAGGCACTGAAGCTTTCTTT.

This sequence joins TRBV19 and TRBJ1-2; D is unresolved. The CDR3 runs to 13 residues. V was pared by 7 bases and J by 6 bases, with 15 bases between. Germline CDR1 LNHDA, CDR2 SQIVND (reference sequence). DNA of the CDR3: TGTGCCAGTAATGGAGTCTCGGTTAATGGCTACACCTTC. This translates into CASNGVSVNGYTF.

The J gene is TRBJ1-2, the V gene TRBV7-8, with a weak D call TRBD1 (5 bases). The CDR3 length is 13 residues. Germline CDR1 reads SGHVS; CDR2 reads FQNEAQ. V shed 5 bases and J shed 5 bases, with 12 bases lying between them. CDR3 amino acids: CASSPLDSYGYTF. CDR3 sequence (DNA): TGTGCCAGCAGCCCCCTAGACAGTTATGGCTACACCTTC.

This chain connects TRBV2 to TRBJ2-1, with 9 bases that match TRBD1. Germline CDR1 is SNHLY and CDR2 is FYNNEI. Losses at the gene ends were 6 bases for V and 6 bases for J; bases not matched to a gene: 9. The CDR3 consists of 15 residues. This CDR3 reads CASRVQGARTNEQFF. CDR3 coding DNA: TGTGCCAGCAGAGTACAGGGGGCAAGGACCAATGAGCAGTTCTTC.

This rearrangement joins TRBV11-2 to TRBJ2-2; D is uncertain. The CDR3 sequence is 13 residues long. Germline V gene lookup returns CDR1 SGHAT and CDR2 FQNNGV. Trimming removed 1 base at V and 6 bases at J, with 6 bases between. CDR3 nucleotide sequence: TGTGCCAGCAGCTTAGCCGTAGCCGGGGAGCTGTTTTTT. Its translation: CASSLAVAGELFF.

The chain links TRBV7-2 to TRBJ2-1; D might be TRBD1 (7 bases). The length of the CDR3 is 17 residues. Trimming took off 6 bases at V and 7 bases at J, with 25 bases between the two ends. Germline lookup yields CDR1 SGHTA and CDR2 FQGNSA. Written as DNA, the CDR3 is TGTGCCAGCAGTTCACGGAGGACAGGAGGGTCGAGGAATGAGCAGTTCTTC. It codes for CASSSRRTGGSRNEQFF.

The chain joins TRBV28 to TRBJ1-1; the D is unclear. Germline CDR1 reads MDHEN; CDR2 reads SYDVKM. The CDR3 sequence is 13 residues long. The V end lost 6 bases, the J end lost 0 bases, and 8 bases lay between the germline ends. The CDR3 region is CASRLPVNTEAFF. DNA for the CDR3: TGTGCCAGCAGACTCCCGGTGAACACTGAAGCTTTCTTT.